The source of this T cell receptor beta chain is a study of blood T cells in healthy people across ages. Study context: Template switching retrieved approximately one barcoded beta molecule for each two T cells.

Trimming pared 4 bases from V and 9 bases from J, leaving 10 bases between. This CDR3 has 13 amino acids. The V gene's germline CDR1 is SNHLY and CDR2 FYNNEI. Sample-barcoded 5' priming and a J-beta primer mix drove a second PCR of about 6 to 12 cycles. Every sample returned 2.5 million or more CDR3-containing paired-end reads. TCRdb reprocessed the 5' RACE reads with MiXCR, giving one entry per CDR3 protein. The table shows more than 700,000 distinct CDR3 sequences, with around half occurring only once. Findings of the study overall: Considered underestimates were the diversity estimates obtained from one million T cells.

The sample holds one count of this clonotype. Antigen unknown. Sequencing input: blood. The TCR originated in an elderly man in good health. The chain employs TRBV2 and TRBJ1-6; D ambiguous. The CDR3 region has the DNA TGTGCCAGCAGTGTGGGGAATAGTTCACCCCTCCACTTT. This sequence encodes CASSVGNSSPLHF.